This T cell receptor beta chain came from a study of response to subunit inactivated influenza vaccine. Study-wide results and limits: A suggestion made by the authors is that each seasonal influenza vaccination recruits few new T cells.

TCRdb reprocessed the RT-PCR reads with MiXCR, giving one entry per CDR3 protein. Altogether 500,000 or so distinct CDR3 sequences are present, more than 15% being singletons, with the ten largest covering less than 4%. The junction had 7 bases not matched to a gene; V was cut back by 10 bases and J by 3 bases. Germline V gene data show CDR1 as LNHNV and CDR2 as YYDKDF (reference sequence). CDR3 length: 14 residues. A note on this clonotype: Its specificity is not known.

The receptor was derived from a man aged 50-75 years who received an inactivated influenza vaccine. The V and J genes are TRBV15 and TRBJ2-1, with 9 bases fitting TRBD2. The input for sequencing was CD4+ T cells sorted from PBMCs, taken around 25 months after vaccination. CDR3 bases: TGTGCCAGTGCTAAGCGGGAGGTCTACAATGAGCAGTTCTTC. Amino acids: CASAKREVYNEQFF.